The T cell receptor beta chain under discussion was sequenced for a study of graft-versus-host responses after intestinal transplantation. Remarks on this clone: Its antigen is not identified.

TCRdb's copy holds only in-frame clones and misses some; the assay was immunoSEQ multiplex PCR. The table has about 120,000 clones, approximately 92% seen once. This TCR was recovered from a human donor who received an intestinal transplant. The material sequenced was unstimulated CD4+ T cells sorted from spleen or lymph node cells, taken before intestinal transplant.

For the CDR3, the DNA is TGTGCCAGCAGTCCCCGCAGGAATGAGCAGTTCTTC. Protein: CASSPRRNEQFF. The rearrangement links TRBV2 to TRBJ2-1; D is unresolved. With 5 bases removed from V and 7 bases from J, the gap between germline ends came to 9 bases. Germline CDR1 SNHLY, CDR2 FYNNEI. CDR3 length equals 12 residues.